Listed below are T cell receptor beta chains from one sample, sequenced in a study of glioma-infiltrating T cells after dendritic cell vaccination. TCRdb keeps only in-frame clones here, not all; method: immunoSEQ multiplex PCR. The repertoire consists of about 90,000 clones, with around 86% occurring once and the leading ten covering roughly 6.8%. The specimen was blood, collected after dendritic cell vaccination. The source is a human donor with glioblastoma. Each CDR3 is given with its conserved first and last residue. A D gene is named only where the DNA matches it firmly. Clone sizes are given selectively: once, few, many, or a class where the clone is expanded.

cdr3_nt cdr3_aa v_call clone_size j_call d_call
TGTGCCAGCAGTTACGTTGGGCAGGGGCCCCACGAGCAGTACTTC CASSYVGQGPHEQYF TRBV6-5 NA TRBJ2-7 NA
TGTGCCAGCAGTGGCGAGCCACTGGGACAGGGGAAGCCGGAGCTGTTTTTT CASSGEPLGQGKPELFF TRBV9 NA TRBJ2-2 TRBD1
TGTGCCAGCCCCGGCGGTGGTGGCTATGGCTACACCTTC CASPGGGGYGYTF TRBV5-4 NA TRBJ1-2 NA
TGCGCCAGCACCCCTTTCTCCGGACAGGGAAACGGGGAGCTGTTTTTT CASTPFSGQGNGELFF TRBV5-1 NA TRBJ2-2 TRBD1
TGTGCCACCCTGGAGGGACGAGGCGAAAAACTGTTTTTT CATLEGRGEKLFF TRBV10-3 NA TRBJ1-4 NA
TGTGCCAGCAGCTCCCGTTTTTTTTGTAAGCATTTT CASSSRFFCKHF TRBV11-2 NA TRBJ1-5 NA
TGTGCCAGCAGTTCCGGGACAGCGAACACCGGGGAGCTGTTTTTT CASSSGTANTGELFF TRBV11-3 NA TRBJ2-2 TRBD1
TGTGCCAGCAGTGCGGAGGAGAACACCGGGGAGCTGTTTTTT CASSAEENTGELFF TRBV6-4 NA TRBJ2-2 NA
TGTGCCAGCTCACCAGCCACGGACAGTGGGGAAAAACTGTTTTTT CASSPATDSGEKLFF TRBV18 NA TRBJ1-4 NA
TGCAGTGCTGACAGGGAAGATACGCAGTATTTT CSADREDTQYF TRBV20-1 NA TRBJ2-3 TRBD1
TGCGCCAGCAGCTTGCAGGGTAATGAAAAACTGTTTTTT CASSLQGNEKLFF TRBV5-1 NA TRBJ1-4 NA
TGTGCCAGCAGCGAAAGGGTCCTAGGGGGGACCCAGTACTTC CASSERVLGGTQYF TRBV2 NA TRBJ2-5 NA
TGTGCCAGCTCACCGTATACCGGGACTAGCGGGGGGGCAGATCTATCCGAGCAGTACTTC CASSPYTGTSGGADLSEQYF TRBV18 NA TRBJ2-7 TRBD2
TGTGCCAGGTACCAGAGACAGAACACCGGGGAGCTGTTTTTT CARYQRQNTGELFF TRBV7-6 NA TRBJ2-2 NA
TGCGCCAGCAGCCTTTGGGGGGAGGGCTCACCCCTCCACTTT CASSLWGEGSPLHF TRBV4-1 NA TRBJ1-6 NA
TGTGCCATCAGGGTAACAGAGGGATCAGATGGCTACACCTTC CAIRVTEGSDGYTF TRBV10-3 once TRBJ1-2 NA
TGTGCCACCAGCAGAGACAGGGTAACGAACACTGAAGCTTTCTTT CATSRDRVTNTEAFF TRBV15 NA TRBJ1-1 NA
TGTGCCAGCTCCCAAGGGACAGGGGACACCTACGAGCAGTACTTC CASSQGTGDTYEQYF TRBV18 NA TRBJ2-7 TRBD1
TGCAGCGTGGCCGGCGGGCGGGGCTACGGAAATGAGCAGTTCTTC CSVAGGRGYGNEQFF TRBV29-1 NA TRBJ2-1 NA
TGTGCCACCAGCAGATCGCTAGCGGGGGGGACCTATGAGCAGTTCTTC CATSRSLAGGTYEQFF TRBV15 NA TRBJ2-1 TRBD2
TGTGCCAGCAGCGTTGCGGGGGACACCGGGGAGCTGTTTTTT CASSVAGDTGELFF TRBV9 NA TRBJ2-2 TRBD2
TGTGCCAGCAGCGTAGGCGGGGGAGGTCAGCCCCAGCATTTT CASSVGGGGQPQHF TRBV9 NA TRBJ1-5 NA
TGTGCCAGCAGTGGGGAGTCTCCAATCCTATATTTT CASSGESPILYF TRBV25-1 medium-sized TRBJ1-3 NA
TGTGCCAGCAGCTTAAGTGAGGAGCAGTACTTC CASSLSEEQYF TRBV5-6 NA TRBJ2-7 NA
TGTGCCACCAGCCAAGACAGTTACGAGCAGTACTTC CATSQDSYEQYF TRBV15 NA TRBJ2-7 NA
TGTGCCAGCAGCTTAGCCGGCACCTCAGGGGCTTTCTTT CASSLAGTSGAFF TRBV7-6 few TRBJ1-1 NA
TGTGCCAGCAGCTTGGGGGACAGCTACTACGAGCAGTACTTC CASSLGDSYYEQYF TRBV5-6 few TRBJ2-7 TRBD1
TGTGCCAGCAGCGAATCGCGTACAGGGGGAGGGAACACTGAAGCTTTCTTT CASSESRTGGGNTEAFF TRBV16 NA TRBJ1-1 TRBD1
TGTGCCTGGAGATTATCTGGGGAGGGTCAGCCCCAGCATTTT CAWRLSGEGQPQHF TRBV30 NA TRBJ1-5 NA
TGTGCCAGAAAAACCGGAGAGACCCAGTACTTC CARKTGETQYF TRBV7-2 NA TRBJ2-5 NA
TGTGCCAGCAGCCAAGAGACAGGGAGCTCCTACGAGCAGTACTTC CASSQETGSSYEQYF TRBV4-2 NA TRBJ2-7 TRBD1
TGTGCCAGTAGCAGAGAGTCGACTAGCGGGGCCAATGAGCAGTTCTTC CASSRESTSGANEQFF TRBV19 NA TRBJ2-1 TRBD2
TGTGCCAGCAGTTTAGGGGGCTGGTACTCTGGGGCCAACGTCCTGACTTTC CASSLGGWYSGANVLTF TRBV27 NA TRBJ2-6 NA
TGTGCCAGCAGCCGAGACAGCAGCAATCAGCCCCAGCATTTT CASSRDSSNQPQHF TRBV7-2 NA TRBJ1-5 NA
TGTGCCAGCAGCTTAATGACTCTAGCGGGCTCCTACAATGAGCAGTTCTTC CASSLMTLAGSYNEQFF TRBV7-3 NA TRBJ2-1 TRBD2
TGTGCCATCAATCTAGGACAGAACACTGAAGCTTTCTTT CAINLGQNTEAFF TRBV10-3 NA TRBJ1-1 NA
TGTGCCAGCAGCGCCTTGGGACAGGGATTTGAAAAACTGTTTTTT CASSALGQGFEKLFF TRBV2 NA TRBJ1-4 TRBD1
TGTGCCAGCAGCCAAGATGGGAGGGCTAACTATGGCTACACCTTC CASSQDGRANYGYTF TRBV14 NA TRBJ1-2 NA
TGCAGCGTACGGACAGTAGCTAACTATGGCTACACCTTC CSVRTVANYGYTF TRBV29-1 NA TRBJ1-2 NA
TGTGCCACCAGACCGGACTTCCCCAGAAGTACTGAAGCTTTCTTT CATRPDFPRSTEAFF TRBV6-4 once TRBJ1-1 NA
TGTGCCAGCGCACCCGGACAGACAACCTTAACGAACACTGAAGCTTTCTTT CASAPGQTTLTNTEAFF TRBV2 NA TRBJ1-1 NA
TGTGCCAGCAGCGTCGAGGGGGATAGCAATCAGCCCCAGCATTTT CASSVEGDSNQPQHF TRBV9 few TRBJ1-5 NA
TGTGCCAGCAGCCTAGGGCGGGACGAGGGGAAAGCTTTCTTT CASSLGRDEGKAFF TRBV6-1 NA TRBJ1-1 NA
TGTGCCAGCAGCTTTCCGGGGAGCGGGGAGCTGTTTTTT CASSFPGSGELFF TRBV5-4 NA TRBJ2-2 NA
TGTGCCAGCAGCCTGACTAGCGGTTCCTTCACAGATACGCAGTATTTT CASSLTSGSFTDTQYF TRBV7-2 NA TRBJ2-3 TRBD2
TGCGCCAGCAGCTTGAACAGGGGTCCGGGGCTTTCGAGAGAAAACATTCAGTACTTC CASSLNRGPGLSRENIQYF TRBV5-1 NA TRBJ2-4 TRBD1
TGCGCCAGCAGCTCTGCCCTTAGCGGGTGGAACACCGGGGAGCTGTTTTTT CASSSALSGWNTGELFF TRBV5-1 NA TRBJ2-2 TRBD2
TGCGCCAGCACCCCCGGGTTCGCTAACTATGGCTACACCTTC CASTPGFANYGYTF TRBV5-1 NA TRBJ1-2 NA
TGCGCCAGCAGCTTGGAGGGACAGGGGTTTGAAGCTTTCTTT CASSLEGQGFEAFF TRBV5-1 NA TRBJ1-1 TRBD1
TGTGCCTCTCTCCAGGACAGGGATGAAAAACTGTTTTTT CASLQDRDEKLFF TRBV25-1 NA TRBJ1-4 TRBD1
TGTGCCAGCAGCTTGCAACCGGGACATTTGAATGAGCAGTTCTTC CASSLQPGHLNEQFF TRBV11-2 NA TRBJ2-1 NA
TGTGCCAGCACCCGAGACAGCCTTAATGAAAAACTGTTTTTT CASTRDSLNEKLFF TRBV5-6 few TRBJ1-4 NA
TGTGCCAGCAGCGGGGGCGAACAGACCCAGTACTTC CASSGGEQTQYF TRBV9 NA TRBJ2-5 NA
TGTGCCAGCAGCCACGCGTTTAACGGGGAGCTGTTTTTT CASSHAFNGELFF TRBV14 NA TRBJ2-2 NA
TGTGCCAGCAGTGAAGTGGAGGGGAGCTCCTACAATGAGCAGTTCTTC CASSEVEGSSYNEQFF TRBV6-1 NA TRBJ2-1 NA
TGTGCCAGCAGCCACCCGGACGGCGGAGGGACCGTCAAATTTACGCAGTATTTT CASSHPDGGGTVKFTQYF TRBV7-9 NA TRBJ2-3 NA
TGTGCCAGCAGCGTCGGGACAGGGACCTACGAGCAGTACTTC CASSVGTGTYEQYF TRBV9 NA TRBJ2-7 TRBD1